Following are 26 T cell receptor beta chains from one sample sequenced in a study of T cell changes during pregnancy in multiple sclerosis. TCRdb's copy holds only in-frame clones and misses some; the assay was immunoSEQ multiplex PCR. The table has under 65,000 clones, about 93% seen once. The input for sequencing was CD4+ T cells from peripheral blood mononuclear cells, taken after pregnancy. These receptors originate from a female donor in good health, enrolled as a control in a pregnancy study.

This clone was found once. The chain uses TRBV30 and TRBJ1-6, with D maybe TRBD1 (5 bases). The CDR3 is 13 residues long. The germline gives CDR1 GTSNPN, CDR2 SVGIG (reference sequence). V gave up 5 bases and J gave up 9 bases, with 14 bases separating them. The CDR3 spells CAWQLDGGSPLHF. CDR3 bases: TGTGCCTGGCAATTAGACGGGGGTTCACCCCTCCACTTT.

This chain links TRBV6-5 with TRBJ2-6, with 7 nucleotides matching TRBD1. This CDR3 contains 14 residues. V shed 9 bases, J shed 0 bases, and the junction held 2 bases outside the gene matches. Germline lookup yields CDR1 MNHEY and CDR2 SVGAGI. The CDR3 DNA is TGTGCCAGGGGACAGATCTCTGGGGCCAACGTCCTGACTTTC. Translated: CARGQISGANVLTF.

The rearrangement links TRBV28 to TRBJ1-3; TRBD1 aligns across 7 bases. The CDR3 runs to 16 residues. CDR1 is MDHEN and CDR2 is SYDVKM in the germline V gene. Trimming cost V 5 bases and J 0 bases; bases outside gene matches: 7. In DNA form, the CDR3 reads TGTGCCAGCAGTGAAGGGGGCGATAGCTCTGGAAACACCATATATTTT. Encoded protein: CASSEGGDSSGNTIYF.

In this sample, this clone turned up once. The CDR3 spells CASSLSSADTQYF. The DNA of the CDR3 is TGTGCCAGCAGCTTAAGTAGCGCGGATACGCAGTATTTT. The chain has TRBV7-3 and TRBJ2-3; D is perhaps TRBD2 (5 bases). From germline, CDR1 is SGHTA and CDR2 FQGTGA. This CDR3 has 13 residues. The V gene lost 1 base and the J gene lost 6 bases, with 8 bases spanning the gap. Full variable domain (remainder filled in from reference TRBV7-3 and TRBJ2-3): GAGVSQTPSNKVTEKGKYVELRCDPISGHTALYWYRQSLGQGPEFLIYFQGTGAADDSGLPNDRFFAVRPEGSVSTLKIQRTERGDSAVYLCASSLSSADTQYFGPGTRLTVL.

This clone was observed a single time. The CDR3 reads CASSLDSPGYTF. The CDR3 DNA is TGTGCCAGCTCGCTCGACAGTCCTGGCTACACCTTC. The chain links TRBV18 to TRBJ1-2, with D perhaps TRBD1 (5 bases). Germline values: CDR1 KGHSH, CDR2 LQKENI. Trimming pared 6 bases from V and 7 bases from J, leaving 12 bases between. The CDR3 length is 12 residues.

V gene TRBV25-1 combines with J gene TRBJ1-2; D remains unclear. Germline V gene lookup returns CDR1 MGHDK and CDR2 SYGVNS. The CDR3 spans 14 residues. V was shortened by 1 base and J by 8 bases, with 14 bases between the two germline ends. The CDR3 region has the DNA TGTGCCAGCAGTGAATTAGTGGTCAGCGGGGGCTACACCTTC. Its protein is CASSELVVSGGYTF.

The V gene is TRBV7-8, the J gene TRBJ2-5, with 7 bases that match TRBD2. This CDR3 region has 17 residues. The J segment lost 5 bases and the V segment lost 1 base, leaving 13 bases of the junction unmatched. In germline, CDR1 is SGHVS, CDR2 FQNEAQ. CDR3 loop: CASSLGSSGLAWETQYF. DNA of the CDR3: TGTGCCAGCAGCTTAGGATCTAGCGGCCTAGCGTGGGAGACCCAGTACTTC.

This clone came up once. The gene calls are TRBV28 and TRBJ2-5; TRBD2 is a possible D gene (6 bases). The ends were cut back, 3 bases at V and 3 bases at J, with 11 bases in the middle. This CDR3 has 14 residues. Germline V lookup: CDR1 MDHEN, CDR2 SYDVKM. CDR3 sequence (DNA): TGTGCCAGCAGTTTGGGCGGGAAGGAAGAGACCCAGTACTTC. Translating it yields CASSLGGKEETQYF. The whole variable domain, remainder taken from reference TRBV28 and TRBJ2-5, is DVKVTQSSRYLVKRTGEKVFLECVQDMDHENMFWYRQDPGLGLRLIYFSYDVKMKEKGDIPEGYSVSREKKERFSLILESASTNQTSMYLCASSLGGKEETQYFGPGTRLLVL.

The chain is built from TRBV19 and TRBJ2-3, with 7 bases that match TRBD2. J lost 0 bases, V lost 3 bases, and 6 bases had no gene match. The V gene's germline CDR1 is LNHDA and CDR2 SQIVND (reference sequence). This CDR3 region has 16 residues. DNA of the CDR3: TGTGCCAGTAGTATGGCTGGGGGGGTTAGCACAGATACGCAGTATTTT. Its translation: CASSMAGGVSTDTQYF. Full variable domain (remainder filled in from reference TRBV19 and TRBJ2-3): DGGITQSPKYLFRKEGQNVTLSCEQNLNHDAMYWYRQDPGQGLRLIYYSQIVNDFQKGDIAEGYSVSREKKESFPLTVTSAQKNPTAFYLCASSMAGGVSTDTQYFGPGTRLTVL.

V and J are TRBV7-9 and TRBJ2-3, with D possibly being TRBD1 (5 bases). V gave up 1 base and J gave up 3 bases, with 17 bases separating them. CDR3 length: 17 amino acids. Looked up from germline, CDR1 is SEHNR and CDR2 is FQNEAQ (reference sequence). CDR3 bases: TGTGCCAGCAGCTTAGAGCTAGTAGCAGGGCATACAGATACGCAGTATTTT. The encoded protein is CASSLELVAGHTDTQYF.

This clone occurred once. The chain uses TRBV15 and TRBJ2-2; D gene ambiguous. This CDR3 region has 14 residues. Between the trimmed V and J ends, which lost 6 bases and 0 bases, there was a span of 8 bases. Germline values: CDR1 LNHNV, CDR2 YYDKDF (reference sequence). The CDR3 bases are TGTGCCACCAGGGTTCAGACGAACACCGGGGAGCTGTTTTTT. Residues: CATRVQTNTGELFF.

The chain employs TRBV10-3 and TRBJ1-1; D is unresolved. CDR1 ENHRY and CDR2 SYGVKD come from the germline V gene. The CDR3 sequence is 16 residues long. The V gene lost 10 bases and the J gene lost 4 bases, with 25 bases spanning the gap. CDR3 in amino acids: CATHPTEGLGGTEAFF. CDR3 coding DNA: TGTGCCACGCATCCGACCGAAGGGTTGGGAGGCACTGAAGCTTTCTTT.

CDR3 nucleotides: TGTGCCAGCAGCCTCGCCTTGGACAGCCGGGACAATGAGCAGTTCTTC. Translation: CASSLALDSRDNEQFF. This sequence joins TRBV7-9 and TRBJ2-1; weak D call: TRBD1 (6 bases). The germline gives CDR1 SEHNR, CDR2 FQNEAQ (reference sequence). The CDR3 loop spans 16 amino acids. V lost 5 bases to trimming and J lost 5 bases, with 19 bases between them. The variable domain in full, completed from reference TRBV7-9 and TRBJ2-1, reads DTGVSQNPRHKITKRGQNVTFRCDPISEHNRLYWYRQTLGQGPEFLTYFQNEAQLEKSRLLSDRFSAERPKGSFSTLEIQRTEQGDSAMYLCASSLALDSRDNEQFFGPGTRLTVL.

The chain combines TRBV18 with TRBJ2-4; 7 bases are shared with TRBD2. V gave up 2 bases and J gave up 1 base; unmatched junction bases: 2. This CDR3 is 15 amino acids long. Germline loops: CDR1 KGHSH, CDR2 LQKENI. The CDR3 here is CASSPAGEAKNIQYF. Written as DNA, the CDR3 is TGTGCCAGCTCACCAGCGGGGGAGGCCAAAAACATTCAGTACTTC.

The chain employs TRBV28 and TRBJ2-2; 9 positions agree with TRBD2. V shed 8 bases, J shed 7 bases, and the junction held 11 bases outside the gene matches. The CDR3 spans 15 residues. Germline CDR1 MDHEN, CDR2 SYDVKM. CDR3 protein: CASDGLAGSYGELFF. CDR3 DNA sequence: TGTGCCAGCGATGGCCTAGCGGGATCATACGGGGAGCTGTTTTTT.

The chain joins TRBV7-2 to TRBJ2-2; no clear D. Trimming stripped 5 bases from V and 7 bases from J, with 14 bases between. The CDR3 runs 14 residues. Germline CDR1 SGHTA, CDR2 FQGNSA. The CDR3 reads CASSPPGNLGELFF. DNA for the CDR3: TGTGCCAGCAGCCCCCCAGGAAATCTCGGGGAGCTGTTTTTT.

The chain is built from TRBV9 and TRBJ1-1; possibly TRBD1 for D (5 bases). V lost 4 bases and J 4 bases, leaving 23 bases between the germline ends. The CDR3 covers 17 residues. CDR1 and CDR2 from the germline V gene are SGDLS and YYNGEE. The CDR3: CASSPPGGGAGGTEAFF. CDR3 in DNA: TGTGCCAGCAGCCCACCCGGGGGAGGGGCAGGTGGCACTGAAGCTTTCTTT.

As concerns this clone: The junction departs from the called germline gene at one end, perhaps through a read error. This chain uses TRBV5-1 with TRBJ2-3; 11 bases are a match to TRBD2. The CDR3 contains 13 residues. Germline V CDR1 and CDR2: SGHRS, YFSETQ. The CDR3 nucleotides are TGCGCCAGCAGCTTGGAGTCTAGCGGGAGGCCCAGTTTT. Its translation: CASSLESSGRPSF.

J is TRBJ1-2 and V is TRBV18; 7 bases map to TRBD1. This CDR3 region has 15 residues. Germline V lookup: CDR1 KGHSH, CDR2 LQKENI. Trimming took 3 bases from V and 8 from J; bases not matched to a gene: 12. The CDR3: CASSPSETGSRGYTF. DNA of the CDR3: TGTGCCAGCTCACCCTCCGAGACAGGGAGTCGAGGCTACACCTTC.

This chain uses TRBV5-4 with TRBJ2-2, with 7 bases identical to TRBD2. Germline assignment: CDR1 SGHNT and CDR2 YYREEE (reference sequence). The CDR3 totals 18 residues. V lost 0 bases to trimming and J lost 5 bases; unmatched junction nucleotides: 13. The CDR3 spells CASSLGGVAGARTGELFF. DNA for the CDR3: TGTGCCAGCAGCTTGGGCGGTGTGGCGGGAGCGCGGACCGGGGAGCTGTTTTTT.

The CDR3 bases are TGCGCCAGCAGCTTGCCCCCAGCAGGGACAGGGGGTAGCTACGAGCAGTACTTC. Its translation: CASSLPPAGTGGSYEQYF. This chain links TRBV5-1 with TRBJ2-7, with TRBD1 matching over 11 bases. The germline CDR1 and CDR2 sequences are SGHRS and YFSETQ. V was clipped by 1 base and J by 3 bases; unmatched bases: 12. The length of the CDR3 is 18 residues.

The count of this clone is one. CDR3 DNA sequence: TGCGCCAGCAGCCAAGCCAGTCATCAGCCCCAGCATTTT. Its protein product is CASSQASHQPQHF. The chain uses TRBV4-1 and TRBJ1-5; D call uncertain. Germline-derived CDR1 and CDR2 are MGHRA and YSYEKL. There are 13 residues in the CDR3. The ends were cut back, 1 base at V and 5 bases at J, with 6 bases in the middle.

This chain connects TRBV7-3 to TRBJ2-5; 7 bases align to TRBD2. The CDR3 sequence is 15 residues long. Trimming cost V 5 bases and J 5 bases; bases outside gene matches: 11. Looked up from germline, CDR1 is SGHTA and CDR2 is FQGTGA. CDR3 nucleotides: TGTGCCAGCAGCCCTCTGGCGGGGCGGGGGGAGACCCAGTACTTC. The encoded protein is CASSPLAGRGETQYF. Full variable domain (rest looked up from reference TRBV7-3 and TRBJ2-5): GAGVSQTPSNKVTEKGKYVELRCDPISGHTALYWYRQSLGQGPEFLIYFQGTGAADDSGLPNDRFFAVRPEGSVSTLKIQRTERGDSAVYLCASSPLAGRGETQYFGPGTRLLVL.

The chain uses TRBV6-1 and TRBJ2-7, with 8 bases lining up with TRBD2. CDR1 MNHNS and CDR2 SASEGT come from the germline V gene. J was trimmed by 5 bases and V by 4 bases; bases with no gene match: 13. The length of the CDR3 is 16 residues. The CDR3 protein is CASSGRGRPAVDEQYF. The CDR3 nucleotides are TGTGCCAGCAGTGGCCGCGGGAGGCCGGCCGTCGACGAGCAGTACTTC.

This clone showed up just once. CDR3 sequence: CASSYGGASETQYF. CDR3 bases: TGTGCCAGCAGTTACGGGGGGGCATCAGAGACCCAGTACTTC. The chain links TRBV6-6 to TRBJ2-5; D is perhaps TRBD2 (7 bases). Trimming cost V 2 bases and J 4 bases, with 11 bases left between them. This CDR3 is 14 amino acids long. Germline loops: CDR1 MNHNY, CDR2 SVGAGI (reference sequence).

V is TRBV19 and J is TRBJ1-1; TRBD1 agrees at 11 bases. V trimming: 5 bases; J trimming: 7 bases; junction bases outside the gene matches: 9. This CDR3 comprises 15 residues. Germline values: CDR1 LNHDA, CDR2 SQIVND (reference sequence). CDR3 sequence reads: CASSLFPGTGGEAFF. CDR3 nucleotides: TGTGCCAGTAGTCTCTTCCCTGGGACAGGGGGTGAAGCTTTCTTT.